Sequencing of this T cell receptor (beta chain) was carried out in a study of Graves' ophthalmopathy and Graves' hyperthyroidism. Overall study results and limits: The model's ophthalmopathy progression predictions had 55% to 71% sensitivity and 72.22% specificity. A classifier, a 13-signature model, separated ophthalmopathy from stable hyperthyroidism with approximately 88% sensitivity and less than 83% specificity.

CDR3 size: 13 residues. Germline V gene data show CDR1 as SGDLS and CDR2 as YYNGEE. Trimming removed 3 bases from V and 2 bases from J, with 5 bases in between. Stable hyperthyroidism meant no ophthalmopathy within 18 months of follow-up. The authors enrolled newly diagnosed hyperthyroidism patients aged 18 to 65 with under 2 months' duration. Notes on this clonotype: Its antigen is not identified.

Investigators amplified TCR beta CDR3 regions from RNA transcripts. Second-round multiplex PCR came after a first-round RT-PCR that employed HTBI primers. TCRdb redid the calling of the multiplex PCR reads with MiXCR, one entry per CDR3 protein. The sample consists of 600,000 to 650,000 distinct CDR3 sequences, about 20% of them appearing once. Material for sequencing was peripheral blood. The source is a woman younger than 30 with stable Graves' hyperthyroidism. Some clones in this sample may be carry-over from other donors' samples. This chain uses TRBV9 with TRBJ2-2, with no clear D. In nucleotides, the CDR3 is TGTGCCAGCAGCGAGGATAACACCGGGGAGCTGTTTTTT. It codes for CASSEDNTGELFF.